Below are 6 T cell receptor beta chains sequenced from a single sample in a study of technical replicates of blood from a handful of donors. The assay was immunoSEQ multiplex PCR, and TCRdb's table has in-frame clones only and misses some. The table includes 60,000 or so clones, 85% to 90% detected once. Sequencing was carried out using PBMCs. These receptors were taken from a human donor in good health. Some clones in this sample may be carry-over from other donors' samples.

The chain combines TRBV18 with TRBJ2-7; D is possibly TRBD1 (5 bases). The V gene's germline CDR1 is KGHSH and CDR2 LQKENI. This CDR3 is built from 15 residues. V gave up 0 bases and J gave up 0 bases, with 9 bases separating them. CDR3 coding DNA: TGTGCCAGCTCACCACCTGACAGCTACTCCTACGAGCAGTACTTC. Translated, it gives CASSPPDSYSYEQYF.

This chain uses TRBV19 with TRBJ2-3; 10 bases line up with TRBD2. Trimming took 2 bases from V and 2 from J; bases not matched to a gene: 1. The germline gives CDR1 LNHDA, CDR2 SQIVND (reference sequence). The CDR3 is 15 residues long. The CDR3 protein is CASSITSGVTDTQYF. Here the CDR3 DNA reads TGTGCCAGTAGTATAACTAGCGGGGTCACAGATACGCAGTATTTT.

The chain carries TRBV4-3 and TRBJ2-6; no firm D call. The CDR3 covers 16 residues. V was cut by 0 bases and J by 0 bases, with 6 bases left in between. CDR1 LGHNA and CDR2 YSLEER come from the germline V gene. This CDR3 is CASSQEPGSGANVLTF. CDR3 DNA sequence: TGCGCCAGCAGCCAAGAGCCAGGCTCTGGGGCCAACGTCCTGACTTTC.

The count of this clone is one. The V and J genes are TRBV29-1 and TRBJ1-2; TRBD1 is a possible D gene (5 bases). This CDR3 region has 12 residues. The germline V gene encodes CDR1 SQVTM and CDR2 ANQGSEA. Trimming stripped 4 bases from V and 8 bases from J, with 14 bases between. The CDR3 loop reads CSVGEEGVGYTF. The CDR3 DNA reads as TGCAGCGTTGGGGAAGAAGGGGTCGGCTACACCTTC.

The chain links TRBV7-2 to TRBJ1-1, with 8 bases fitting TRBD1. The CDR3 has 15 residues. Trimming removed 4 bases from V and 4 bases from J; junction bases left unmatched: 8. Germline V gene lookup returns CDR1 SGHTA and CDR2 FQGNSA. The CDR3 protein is CASSWTGSLTTEAFF. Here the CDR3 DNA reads TGTGCCAGCAGCTGGACAGGGAGTCTTACCACTGAAGCTTTCTTT.

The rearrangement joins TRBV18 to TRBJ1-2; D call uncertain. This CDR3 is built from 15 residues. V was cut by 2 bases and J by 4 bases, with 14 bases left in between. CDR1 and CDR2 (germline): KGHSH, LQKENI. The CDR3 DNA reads TGTGCCAGCTCACCAGACACGAGCGGCTTCTATGGCTACACCTTC. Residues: CASSPDTSGFYGYTF.